A single sample is the source of the 18 T cell receptor beta chains below, sequenced in a study of blood T cell repertoires in COVID-19 (dated by TCRdb to between 2020 and 2021). The library was obtained by the immunoSEQ multiplex PCR assay. The immuneACCESS repertoire file appears here via TCRdb, limited to in-frame rearrangements. These files lack a portion of the clones; in checked studies, under half of the deficit traces to unresolved V genes, and the cause of the others is not known. The sample has about 370,000 clones on record, around 92% of them singletons. Around 3% of the sample is in the top ten clones. The sequencing input was peripheral blood. The receptor set was obtained from a woman between 25 and 40 years old with COVID-19, enrolled during active disease.

This sequence joins TRBV18 and TRBJ2-3; 14 bases match TRBD2. Per the germline V gene, CDR1 is KGHSH and CDR2 is LQKENI. The CDR3 has 17 residues. The J segment lost 2 bases and the V segment lost 4 bases, leaving 5 bases of the junction unmatched. The CDR3, as DNA: TGTGCCAGCTCACTTTGGACTAGCGGGGGGCTCACAGATACGCAGTATTTT. This gives the protein CASSLWTSGGLTDTQYF.

CDR3 bases: TGTGCCACCCAAGGACAGGGGGTTGTTTCGAATTCACCCCTCCACTTT. This encodes CATQGQGVVSNSPLHF. The rearrangement uses TRBV15 and TRBJ1-6, with 10 bases fitting TRBD1. The V gene end was trimmed by 8 bases and the J gene end by 7 bases; junction bases not matched to a gene: 11. Looked up from germline, CDR1 is LNHNV and CDR2 is YYDKDF (reference sequence). This CDR3 spans 16 amino acids.

The V call is TRBV4-3, the J call TRBJ2-2, with 7 bases fitting TRBD2. The germline CDR1 and CDR2 sequences are LGHNA and YSLEER. This CDR3 is 14 amino acids long. J was trimmed by 6 bases and V by 4 bases; bases with no gene match: 5. In nucleotides, the CDR3 is TGCGCCAGCAGCCCCCTGGGAGGGTCCGGGGAGCTGTTTTTT. Its protein product is CASSPLGGSGELFF.

The chain is built from TRBV27 and TRBJ2-2; TRBD1 agrees at 9 bases. The V gene's germline CDR1 is MNHEY and CDR2 SMNVEV (reference sequence). The trim removed 4 bases at V and 3 bases at J, leaving 3 bases unmatched. The CDR3 sequence is 15 residues long. The CDR3 sequence: CASSYGTGYTGELFF. The DNA of the CDR3 is TGTGCCAGCAGTTACGGGACAGGGTACACCGGGGAGCTGTTTTTT.

This chain joins TRBV11-3 and TRBJ1-1, with 7 nucleotides matching TRBD1. Per the germline V gene, CDR1 is SGHNT and CDR2 is YENEEA. Trimming cost V 3 bases and J 0 bases; bases outside gene matches: 7. CDR3 length: 16 residues. The CDR3 DNA sequence: TGTGCCAGCAGCTTGTTCGCGACAGGGTTGAACACTGAAGCTTTCTTT. Translation: CASSLFATGLNTEAFF. Combining the CDR3 with reference TRBV11-3 and TRBJ1-1 gives the whole variable domain EAGVVQSPRYKIIEKKQPVAFWCNPISGHNTLYWYLQNLGQGPELLIRYENEEAVDDSQLPKDRFSAERLKGVDSTLKIQPAELGDSAVYLCASSLFATGLNTEAFFGQGTRLTVV.

The V gene is TRBV13, the J gene TRBJ1-6; 10 bases are shared with TRBD1. Germline CDR1 is PRHDT and CDR2 is FYEKMQ (reference sequence). This CDR3 has 14 amino acids. Trimming at V came to 3 bases and at J to 7 bases, leaving 0 bases not matched to a gene. The CDR3 protein is CASSLDRGNSPLHF. The CDR3 DNA sequence: TGTGCCAGCAGCTTGGACAGGGGGAATTCACCCCTCCACTTT.

Details on this clone: The sample holds other DNA sequences that translate to the same CDR3. The chain has TRBV28 and TRBJ2-7; D gene ambiguous. This CDR3 comprises 13 residues. The V gene's germline CDR1 is MDHEN and CDR2 SYDVKM. With 3 bases removed from V and 1 base from J, the gap between germline ends came to 7 bases. The CDR3 sequence: CASSLADSYEQYF. The DNA for the CDR3 is TGTGCCAGCAGTTTGGCAGATTCCTACGAGCAGTACTTC.

This clone was observed a few times. The chain employs TRBV6-5 and TRBJ1-1; a possible D gene is TRBD1 (6 bases). Trimming removed 2 bases from V and 3 bases from J, with 10 bases in between. CDR3 size: 14 residues. Per the germline V gene, CDR1 is MNHEY and CDR2 is SVGAGI. In nucleotides, the CDR3 is TGTGCCAGCAGTTACGGGGACACCCACACTGAAGCTTTCTTT. Protein product: CASSYGDTHTEAFF.

This chain uses TRBV27 with TRBJ2-1, with TRBD2 matching over 8 bases. The CDR3 is made up of 14 amino acids. Germline V gene lookup returns CDR1 MNHEY and CDR2 SMNVEV (reference sequence). Trimming at V came to 6 bases and at J to 6 bases, leaving 7 bases not matched to a gene. CDR3 region: CASSFGTSANEQFF. In nucleotides, the CDR3 is TGTGCCAGCAGCTTCGGGACTAGTGCCAATGAGCAGTTCTTC.

The V call is TRBV28, the J call TRBJ2-5, with a weak D call TRBD1 (7 bases). V was clipped by 7 bases and J by 4 bases, with 13 bases between them. The CDR3 loop spans 13 amino acids. CDR1 is MDHEN, CDR2 SYDVKM, per germline. CDR3 sequence reads: CASTRQGGETQYF. The CDR3 coding sequence is TGTGCCAGCACCCGACAGGGAGGAGAGACCCAGTACTTC.

This clone was recorded only once. The chain joins TRBV2 to TRBJ1-5; weak D call: TRBD1 (6 bases). The length of the CDR3 is 15 residues. Germline-derived CDR1 and CDR2 are SNHLY and FYNNEI. V lost 1 base and J lost 3, with 10 bases in between. The DNA of the CDR3 is TGTGCCAGCAGTGAAGACGGACAGATCAATCAGCCCCAGCATTTT. Protein sequence: CASSEDGQINQPQHF.

This chain uses TRBV10-1 with TRBJ2-1; D gene unclear. This CDR3 spans 14 amino acids. V was trimmed by 0 bases and J by 10 bases, leaving 13 bases between them. CDR1 and CDR2 from the germline V gene are WNHNN and SYGVQD (reference sequence). This CDR3 is CASSESTPGDEQFF. CDR3 sequence (DNA): TGCGCCAGCAGTGAGTCGACTCCGGGTGACGAGCAGTTCTTC.

V usage is TRBV7-8 and J usage is TRBJ2-1, with 7 bases aligning to TRBD2. Germline CDR1 and CDR2: SGHVS and FQNEAQ. The V segment lost 7 bases and the J segment 9 bases; nucleotides outside the gene matches: 12. The CDR3 is 14 amino acids. CDR3 sequence (DNA): TGTGCCAGCATCCCGGGACTACGGTCCGCTGAGCAGTTCTTC. It is translated as CASIPGLRSAEQFF.

A single count supports this clone. The V gene is TRBV2, the J gene TRBJ1-5; TRBD1 is a possible D gene (6 bases). The CDR3 runs to 13 residues. The germline V and J ends were trimmed by 6 bases and 4 bases, with 10 bases remaining between them. CDR1 is SNHLY and CDR2 is FYNNEI in the germline V gene. The CDR3 bases are TGTGCCAGCAGCCCCGGACAGAATCAGCCCCAGCATTTT. Translating it yields CASSPGQNQPQHF.

J is TRBJ2-1 and V is TRBV4-3; D perhaps matches TRBD2 (6 bases). This CDR3 comprises 14 residues. The germline V gene has CDR1 LGHNA and CDR2 YSLEER. Between the trimmed V and J ends, which lost 0 bases and 10 bases, there was a span of 13 bases. CDR3 sequence reads: CASSQDSAGGEQFF. The CDR3 DNA is TGCGCCAGCAGCCAAGATTCGGCCGGGGGAGAGCAGTTCTTC.

V gene TRBV11-3 combines with J gene TRBJ2-2; possible D gene TRBD2, 6 bases. CDR3 size: 15 residues. The ends were cut back, 3 bases at V and 5 bases at J, with 13 bases in the middle. Germline V gene lookup returns CDR1 SGHNT and CDR2 YENEEA. CDR3 amino acids: CASSFRPGETGELFF. The CDR3 nucleotides are TGTGCCAGCAGCTTCCGCCCGGGAGAGACCGGGGAGCTGTTTTTT.

The genes are TRBV7-2 and TRBJ2-7; TRBD1 might be the D (5 bases). The germline V and J ends were trimmed by 5 bases and 7 bases, with 18 bases remaining between them. Germline V gene sequence: CDR1 SGHTA, CDR2 FQGNSA. CDR3 size: 14 residues. The CDR3 region is CASSDEPGLGEQYF. Here the CDR3 DNA reads TGTGCCAGCAGCGATGAGCCAGGGCTTGGGGAGCAGTACTTC.

This rearrangement joins TRBV11-2 to TRBJ2-3; 8 bases agree with TRBD2. This CDR3 contains 14 residues. V lost 3 bases and J lost 2; bases outside the gene matches: 1. Germline V gives CDR1 SGHAT, CDR2 FQNNGV. The CDR3 region is CASSFSGNTDTQYF. The DNA for the CDR3 is TGTGCCAGCAGCTTTAGCGGGAACACAGATACGCAGTATTTT.